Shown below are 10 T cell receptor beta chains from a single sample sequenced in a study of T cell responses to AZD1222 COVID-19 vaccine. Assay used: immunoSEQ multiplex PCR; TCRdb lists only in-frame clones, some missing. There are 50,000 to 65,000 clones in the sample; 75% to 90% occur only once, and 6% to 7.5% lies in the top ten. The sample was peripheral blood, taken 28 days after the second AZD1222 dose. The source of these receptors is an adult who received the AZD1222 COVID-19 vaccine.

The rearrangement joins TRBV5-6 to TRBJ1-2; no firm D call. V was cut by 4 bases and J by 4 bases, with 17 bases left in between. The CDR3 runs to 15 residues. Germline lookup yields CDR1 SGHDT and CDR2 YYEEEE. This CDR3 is CASSRIGSSFYGYTF. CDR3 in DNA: TGTGCCAGCAGCCGTATTGGCAGTTCTTTCTATGGCTACACCTTC.

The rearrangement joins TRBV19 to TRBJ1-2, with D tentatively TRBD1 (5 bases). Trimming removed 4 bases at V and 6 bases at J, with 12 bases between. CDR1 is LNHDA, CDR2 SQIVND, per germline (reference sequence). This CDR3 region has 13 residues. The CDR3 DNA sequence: TGTGCCAGTAGTACCCTCTTGGGGGATGGCTACACCTTC. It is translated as CASSTLLGDGYTF.

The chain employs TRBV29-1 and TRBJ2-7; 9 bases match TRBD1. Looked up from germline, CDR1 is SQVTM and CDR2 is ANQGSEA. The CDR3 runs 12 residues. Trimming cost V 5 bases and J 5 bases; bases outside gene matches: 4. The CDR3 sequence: CSVRDRVNEQYF. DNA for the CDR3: TGCAGCGTTCGGGACAGGGTCAACGAGCAGTACTTC.

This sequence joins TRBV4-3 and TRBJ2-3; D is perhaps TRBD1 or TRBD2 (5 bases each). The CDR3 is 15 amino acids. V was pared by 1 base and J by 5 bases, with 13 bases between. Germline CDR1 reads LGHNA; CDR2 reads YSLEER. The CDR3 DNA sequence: TGCGCCAGCAGCCAAGGGGTGTGGGGGAGAGATACGCAGTATTTT. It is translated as CASSQGVWGRDTQYF.

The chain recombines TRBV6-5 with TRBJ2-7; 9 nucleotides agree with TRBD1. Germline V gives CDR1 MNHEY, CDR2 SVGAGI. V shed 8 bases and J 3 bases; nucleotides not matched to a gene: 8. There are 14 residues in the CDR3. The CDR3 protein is CASEGQGRYYEQYF. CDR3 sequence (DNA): TGTGCCAGCGAGGGACAGGGTCGGTACTACGAGCAGTACTTC.

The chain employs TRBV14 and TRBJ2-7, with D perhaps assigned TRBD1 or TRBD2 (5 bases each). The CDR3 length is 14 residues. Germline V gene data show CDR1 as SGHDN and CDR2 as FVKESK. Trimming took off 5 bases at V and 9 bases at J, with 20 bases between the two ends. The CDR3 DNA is TGTGCCAGCAGCATCTCCGGGACGCGATGGGGGCAGTACTTC. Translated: CASSISGTRWGQYF.

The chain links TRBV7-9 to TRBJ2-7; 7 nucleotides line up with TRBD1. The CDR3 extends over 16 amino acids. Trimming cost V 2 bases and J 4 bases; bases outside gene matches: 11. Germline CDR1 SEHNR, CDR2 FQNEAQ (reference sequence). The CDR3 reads CASSLPLGQVNYEQYF. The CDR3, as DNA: TGTGCCAGCAGCTTACCCCTCGGACAGGTAAATTACGAGCAGTACTTC. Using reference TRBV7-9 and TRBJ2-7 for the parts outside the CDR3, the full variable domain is DTGVSQNPRHKITKRGQNVTFRCDPISEHNRLYWYRQTLGQGPEFLTYFQNEAQLEKSRLLSDRFSAERPKGSFSTLEIQRTEQGDSAMYLCASSLPLGQVNYEQYFGPGTRLTVT.

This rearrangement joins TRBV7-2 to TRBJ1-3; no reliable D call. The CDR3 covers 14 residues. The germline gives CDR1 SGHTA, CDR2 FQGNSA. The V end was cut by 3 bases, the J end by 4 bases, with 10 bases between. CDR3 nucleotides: TGTGCCAGCAGCTTCGGGGTTGTGGGAAACACCATATATTTT. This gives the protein CASSFGVVGNTIYF.

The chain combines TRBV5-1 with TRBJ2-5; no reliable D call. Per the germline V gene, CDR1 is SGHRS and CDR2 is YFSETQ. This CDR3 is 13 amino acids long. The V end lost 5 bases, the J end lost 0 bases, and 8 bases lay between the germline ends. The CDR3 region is CASSLSYQETQYF. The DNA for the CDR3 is TGCGCCAGCAGTCTGTCGTACCAAGAGACCCAGTACTTC.

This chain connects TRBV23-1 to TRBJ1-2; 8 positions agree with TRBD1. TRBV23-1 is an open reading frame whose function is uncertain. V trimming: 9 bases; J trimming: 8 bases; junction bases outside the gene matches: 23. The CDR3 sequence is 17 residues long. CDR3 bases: TGCGCCAGTCAGGGGGTGGTAGTGACAGGGGTTTTTCTGGGCTACACCTTC. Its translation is CASQGVVVTGVFLGYTF.